The 15 T cell receptor beta chains presented below share a single source sample, sequenced in a study of naive and memory T cell subsets. The beta constant-region primer was an equimolar mix of two oligonucleotides covering TRBC1 and TRBC2. TCRdb fed the UMI-ligation and nested PCR reads into MiXCR, producing one record per CDR3 protein. The table shows about 90,000 distinct CDR3 sequences, with 6% to 7.5% occurring only once. The specimen was central memory CD4+ T cells from blood. These receptors all come from a human donor in good health.

This clonotype has ten or more counts. The chain couples TRBV5-1 to TRBJ2-7; TRBD1 matches 8 bases. This CDR3 contains 13 residues. J lost 5 bases, V lost 2 bases, and 3 bases had no gene match. Germline CDR1 reads SGHRS; CDR2 reads YFSETQ. The CDR3 DNA sequence: TGCGCCAGCAGCTTTCAGGGGGCGCACGAGCAGTACTTC. Encoded protein: CASSFQGAHEQYF.

The chain combines TRBV2 with TRBJ2-7; 8 bases are shared with TRBD1. Germline CDR1 SNHLY, CDR2 FYNNEI. The trim removed 6 bases at V and 3 bases at J, leaving 10 bases unmatched. The CDR3 is 15 amino acids. The CDR3 nucleotides read TGTGCCAGCAGGGAGGACAGGGTCGGGTTCTACGAGCAGTACTTC. Translation gives CASREDRVGFYEQYF.

The rearrangement links TRBV29-1 to TRBJ2-3; possibly TRBD1 or TRBD2 for D (5 bases each). V lost 6 bases to trimming and J lost 1 base, with 14 bases between them. The germline V gene encodes CDR1 SQVTM and CDR2 ANQGSEA. This CDR3 region has 14 residues. The CDR3 sequence: CSVGPVGGTDTQYF. The CDR3 DNA reads as TGCAGCGTCGGCCCCGTGGGGGGCACAGATACGCAGTATTTT.

This clonotype was counted at least ten times. This chain links TRBV11-3 with TRBJ1-1; D ambiguous. From germline, CDR1 is SGHNT and CDR2 YENEEA. The ends were cut back, 0 bases at V and 11 bases at J, with 7 bases in the middle. The CDR3 is 11 residues long. CDR3 amino acids: CASSLDRKAFF. CDR3 in DNA: TGTGCCAGCAGCTTAGATCGGAAGGCTTTCTTT.

The rearrangement uses TRBV12-3 or TRBV12-4 and TRBJ2-3; 7 nucleotides agree with TRBD1. The CDR3 loop spans 15 amino acids. V dropped 4 bases and J dropped 6; count of bases not matched to a gene: 10. The CDR3 is CASSSRQGYQDTQYF. CDR3 DNA: TGTGCCAGCAGTTCGAGACAGGGATATCAGGATACGCAGTATTTT.

This clonotype has at least ten counts. The rearrangement joins TRBV5-6 to TRBJ1-2, with 7 bases fitting TRBD1. With V trimmed by 4 bases and J by 5 bases, 8 bases remained unmatched. Germline V CDR1 and CDR2: SGHDT, YYEEEE. This CDR3 spans 14 amino acids. The CDR3 protein is CASSPGTASYGYTF. DNA for the CDR3: TGTGCCAGCAGCCCCGGGACAGCAAGTTATGGCTACACCTTC. Based on the CDR3 plus reference TRBV5-6 and TRBJ1-2, the full variable domain is DAGVTQSPTHLIKTRGQQVTLRCSPKSGHDTVSWYQQALGQGPQFIFQYYEEEERQRGNFPDRFSGHQFPNYSSELNVNALLLGDSALYLCASSPGTASYGYTFGSGTRLTVV.

This clonotype showed up many times. The chain couples TRBV20-1 to TRBJ2-7; D call uncertain. CDR1 is DFQATT, CDR2 SNEGSKA, per germline (reference sequence). Trimming removed 3 bases from V and 3 bases from J, with 12 bases in between. This CDR3 has 13 residues. The CDR3 spells CSARTTYNYEQYF. DNA for the CDR3: TGCAGTGCTAGGACGACTTATAACTACGAGCAGTACTTC.

This clonotype was seen ten or more times. The V gene is TRBV27, the J gene TRBJ1-2; D is possibly TRBD1 (6 bases). Germline CDR1 is MNHEY and CDR2 is SMNVEV (reference sequence). The CDR3 loop spans 16 amino acids. The germline V and J ends were trimmed by 6 bases and 5 bases, with 22 bases remaining between them. The CDR3 loop reads CASRSPGLGAHYGYTF. The CDR3 nucleotides are TGTGCCAGCAGATCCCCGGGTTTGGGGGCGCATTATGGCTACACCTTC.

This clonotype was seen repeatedly, ten times or more. The CDR3 protein is CASSQGPGAAKETQYF. As DNA, the CDR3 is TGCGCCAGCAGCCAGGGCCCCGGGGCGGCCAAAGAGACCCAGTACTTC. The chain has TRBV4-1 and TRBJ2-5; either TRBD1 or TRBD2 may supply D (5 bases each). V lost 3 bases to trimming and J lost 3 bases, with 17 bases between them. Germline V gene data show CDR1 as MGHRA and CDR2 as YSYEKL. The CDR3 extends over 16 amino acids.

The chain uses TRBV19 and TRBJ2-3; the D gene is possibly TRBD1 (5 bases). Trimming took off 7 bases at V and 1 base at J, with 12 bases between the two ends. This CDR3 comprises 14 residues. The germline V gene encodes CDR1 LNHDA and CDR2 SQIVND (reference sequence). CDR3 sequence (DNA): TGTGCCAGTACCAGGGTTGGGGGCACAGATACGCAGTATTTT. This gives the protein CASTRVGGTDTQYF.

This clonotype has a count of ten or more. The chain couples TRBV7-9 to TRBJ1-4; D gene ambiguous. The V and J ends lost 1 base and 8 bases respectively, with 11 bases between them. Germline CDR1 SEHNR, CDR2 FQNEAQ (reference sequence). This CDR3 contains 14 residues. The CDR3 reads CASSLVSSAEKLFF. For the CDR3, the DNA is TGTGCCAGCAGCTTAGTCTCAAGCGCAGAAAAACTGTTTTTT.

This clonotype was observed at least ten times. The V gene is TRBV27, the J gene TRBJ1-5, with 8 bases that match TRBD1. V lost 11 bases to trimming and J lost 6 bases; unmatched junction nucleotides: 12. Germline CDR1 is MNHEY and CDR2 is SMNVEV (reference sequence). The CDR3 sequence is 14 residues long. CDR3 sequence (DNA): TGTGCCGCAGGCGGACAGGGAGGACGTCAGCCCCAGCATTTT. Protein: CAAGGQGGRQPQHF.

This clonotype was seen ten or more times. The J gene is TRBJ1-1, the V gene TRBV19; D not resolved. V was cut by 4 bases and J by 0 bases, with 12 bases left in between. Per germline, CDR1 LNHDA and CDR2 SQIVND (reference sequence). The CDR3 spans 15 residues. The CDR3 reads CASSTQTEMNTEAFF. CDR3 DNA: TGTGCCAGTAGTACCCAGACCGAAATGAACACTGAAGCTTTCTTT.

In this sample, this clonotype turned up a few times. V is TRBV5-6 and J is TRBJ1-1; maybe TRBD1 (5 bases). This CDR3 has 14 amino acids. The V and J ends lost 1 base and 6 bases respectively, with 13 bases between them. From germline, CDR1 is SGHDT and CDR2 YYEEEE. The CDR3 DNA reads TGTGCCAGCAGCTTGATGGGGGATCGGGCTGAAGCTTTCTTT. Translated, it gives CASSLMGDRAEAFF.

In DNA form, the CDR3 reads TGTGCCAGCTCACAGCGCCCAGATACGCAGTATTTT. It yields the protein CASSQRPDTQYF. The chain joins TRBV18 to TRBJ2-3; no firm D call. The CDR3 sequence is 12 residues long. V was cut by 4 bases and J by 4 bases, with 6 bases left in between. The V gene's germline CDR1 is KGHSH and CDR2 LQKENI.